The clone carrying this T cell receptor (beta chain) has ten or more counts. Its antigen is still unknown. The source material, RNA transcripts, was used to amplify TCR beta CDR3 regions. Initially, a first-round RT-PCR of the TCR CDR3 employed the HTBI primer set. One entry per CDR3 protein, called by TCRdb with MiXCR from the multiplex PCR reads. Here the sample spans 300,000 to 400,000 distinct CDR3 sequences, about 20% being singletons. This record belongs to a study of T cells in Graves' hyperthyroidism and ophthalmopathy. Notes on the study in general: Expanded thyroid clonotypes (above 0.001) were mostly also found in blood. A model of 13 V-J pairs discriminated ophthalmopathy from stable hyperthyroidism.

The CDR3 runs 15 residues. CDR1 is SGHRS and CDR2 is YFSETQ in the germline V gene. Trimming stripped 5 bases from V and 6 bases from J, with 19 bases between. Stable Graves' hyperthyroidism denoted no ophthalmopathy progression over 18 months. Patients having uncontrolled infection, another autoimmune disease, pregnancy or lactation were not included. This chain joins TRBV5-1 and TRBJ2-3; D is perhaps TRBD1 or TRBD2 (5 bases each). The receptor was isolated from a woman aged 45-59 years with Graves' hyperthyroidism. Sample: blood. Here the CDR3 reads CASRPPGTQLDTQYF. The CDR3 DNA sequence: TGCGCCAGCAGACCCCCTGGGACCCAGCTGGATACGCAGTATTTT.